The following is a TCR beta chain sequence with its context. This entry comes from a study of blood T cell repertoires in COVID-19. The wider study: Donors in the United States, Italy and Spain gave samples during acute or convalescent COVID-19. T cells, B-cell-depleted T cells, or PBMCs supplied cDNA or gDNA.

In the original workflow: Reference gene primer amplification in the assay estimated nucleated cell counts. TCRdb keeps only in-frame clones here, not all; method: immunoSEQ multiplex PCR. The V and J calls and clone size are taken from that table; D and trimming were inferred from the DNA. The top ten clones hold 6% to 7.5% of a sample with fewer than 150,000 clones, roughly 80% of them seen once. What was sequenced was peripheral blood. The sequence came from a human donor in a cohort sampled during active COVID-19.

Written as DNA, the CDR3 is TGTGCCAGCAGCCCCAGCGCGCGGGGGCGCACAGATACGCAGTATTTT. Translated: CASSPSARGRTDTQYF. The V gene is TRBV7-3, the J gene TRBJ2-3; D may be TRBD2 (7 bases). From germline, CDR1 is SGHTA and CDR2 FQGTGA. The CDR3 has 16 residues. The V end lost 5 bases, the J end lost 1 base, and 16 bases lay between the germline ends.